The rows below give T cell receptor beta chains drawn from one sample of a study of cytomegalovirus exposure and HLA in healthy donors. Data came from immunoSEQ multiplex PCR; TCRdb stores just in-frame clones and leaves some out. The sample carries around 140,000 clones, about 78% recorded once. Sequenced: PBMCs. These receptors were collected from a female donor in good health and CMV-seronegative. The CDR3 runs from the conserved cysteine through the conserved F or W. The order of the fields is clone size, CDR3 length, V gene, J gene, D gene, CDR3 protein, CDR3 DNA. A D gene is named only where the DNA matches it firmly. Only part of the rows carry a size: once, few, many, or a class if the clone is expanded.

>-|14|TRBV6-5|TRBJ2-7|TRBD2
CASSFGTSGYEQYF
TGTGCCAGCAGTTTCGGGACTAGCGGTTACGAGCAGTACTTC
>-|15|TRBV4-1|TRBJ2-4|-
CASSQENREGNIQYF
TGCGCCAGCAGCCAAGAGAACAGGGAAGGGAACATTCAGTACTTC
>-|11|TRBV6-5|TRBJ2-7|-
CASSYAGEQYF
TGTGCCAGCAGTTACGCGGGCGAGCAGTACTTC
>-|16|TRBV4-1|TRBJ2-2|-
CASSQGTLLNTGELFF
TGCGCCAGCAGCCAGGGGACTTTGCTAAACACCGGGGAGCTGTTTTTT
>-|14|TRBV28|TRBJ2-1|TRBD1
CASSSPGQNNEQFF
TGTGCCAGCAGTTCGCCGGGACAGAACAATGAGCAGTTCTTC
>-|16|TRBV7-9|TRBJ2-4|-
CASSLGTVLAKNIQYF
TGTGCCAGCAGCTTAGGGACTGTCCTAGCCAAAAACATTCAGTACTTC
>-|13|TRBV7-2|TRBJ1-2|TRBD1
CASSRDSNYGYTF
TGTGCCAGCAGCCGGGACAGTAACTATGGCTACACCTTC
>-|16|TRBV28|TRBJ1-1|-
CASSLDTSSVNTEAFF
TGTGCCAGCAGTCTAGATACGTCGTCTGTGAACACTGAAGCTTTCTTT
>-|13|TRBV27|TRBJ2-3|TRBD1
CASSYPGGDTQYF
TGTGCCAGCAGTTACCCAGGGGGAGATACGCAGTATTTT
>-|13|TRBV7-2|TRBJ1-3|-
CASSLGEGNTIYF
TGTGCCAGCAGCTTGGGAGAGGGAAACACCATATATTTT
>-|13|TRBV7-3|TRBJ1-6|-
CASSSTYNSPLHF
TGTGCCAGCAGCTCCACTTATAATTCACCCCTCCACTTT
>-|14|TRBV29-1|TRBJ2-7|TRBD2
CSALGLAFIGEQYF
TGCAGCGCCCTCGGACTAGCTTTTATTGGGGAGCAGTACTTC
>-|14|TRBV7-8|TRBJ2-7|TRBD1
CASSIRQGASEQYF
TGTGCCAGCAGCATCCGACAGGGGGCCAGCGAGCAGTACTTC
>-|14|TRBV7-2|TRBJ2-3|TRBD2
CASGAGGRTDTQYF
TGTGCCAGCGGGGCGGGAGGTCGCACAGATACGCAGTATTTT
>-|14|TRBV19|TRBJ1-1|-
CASSTEGQNTEAFF
TGTGCCAGTAGTACAGAGGGACAGAACACTGAAGCTTTCTTT
>few|16|TRBV4-3|TRBJ1-1|TRBD1
CASSQDLGTGATEAFF
TGCGCCAGCAGCCAAGATCTGGGGACAGGGGCCACTGAAGCTTTCTTT
>-|16|TRBV15|TRBJ1-4|TRBD1
CATSSVGTVINEKLFF
TGTGCCACCAGCAGTGTCGGGACAGTTATTAATGAAAAACTGTTTTTT
>-|15|TRBV9|TRBJ2-5|TRBD1
CASSVGTGGWETQYF
TGTGCCAGCAGCGTGGGGACAGGGGGCTGGGAGACCCAGTACTTC
>few|14|TRBV27|TRBJ2-1|-
CASTPGVSYNEQFF
TGTGCCAGCACCCCGGGGGTTTCCTACAATGAGCAGTTCTTC
>-|13|TRBV7-9|TRBJ2-7|-
CASGGRRGPEQYF
TGTGCCAGCGGAGGGAGGAGGGGGCCCGAGCAGTACTTC
>-|15|TRBV6-5|TRBJ2-7|-
CASSAGYLSSYEQYF
TGTGCCAGCAGTGCGGGGTACCTAAGCTCCTACGAGCAGTACTTC
>-|14|TRBV19|TRBJ2-7|-
CASSIGGSSYEQYF
TGTGCCAGTAGTATAGGAGGCAGCTCCTACGAGCAGTACTTC
>-|14|TRBV12-2|TRBJ1-1|-
CASRAETGVPEAFF
TGTGCAAGTCGCGCCGAGACAGGGGTACCTGAAGCTTTCTTT
>-|14|TRBV7-2|TRBJ1-1|-
CASSSSVRSPEAFF
TGTGCCAGCAGCTCTTCCGTTAGGAGCCCTGAAGCTTTCTTT
>-|16|TRBV9|TRBJ1-4|-
CASSTRPGQPNEKLFF
TGTGCCAGCAGCACGCGACCGGGACAACCTAATGAAAAACTGTTTTTT
>once|18|TRBV19|TRBJ2-2|TRBD1
CASNPGGEQGADNGELFF
TGTGCCAGTAACCCTGGGGGCGAACAGGGGGCGGATAACGGGGAGCTGTTTTTT
>once|12|TRBV2|TRBJ2-5|-
CASSQGQETQYF
TGTGCCAGCAGCCAGGGGCAAGAGACCCAGTACTTC
>-|12|TRBV27|TRBJ1-1|-
CASSQLLTEAFF
TGTGCCAGCAGTCAACTTCTTACCGAAGCTTTCTTT
>-|15|TRBV5-1|TRBJ2-5|TRBD2
CASSKLAGVPETQYF
TGCGCCAGCAGCAAACTAGCGGGAGTTCCGGAGACCCAGTACTTC
>-|18|TRBV1|TRBJ2-2|-
CTSSLRLAGGRGVGELFF
TGCACCAGCAGCCTCCGACTAGCGGGAGGTCGAGGTGTCGGGGAGCTGTTTTTT
>-|15|TRBV7-9|TRBJ2-3|TRBD2
CASSFLAGGTDTQYF
TGTGCCAGCAGCTTCTTAGCGGGAGGCACAGATACGCAGTATTTT
>-|14|TRBV11-3|TRBJ2-3|-
CASSSDGNTDTQYF
TGTGCCAGCAGCTCGGACGGGAACACAGATACGCAGTATTTT
>-|16|TRBV7-9|TRBJ1-2|TRBD1
CASSLGGQGSAYGYTF
TGTGCCAGCAGCTTAGGGGGACAGGGCTCTGCCTATGGCTACACCTTC
>-|11|TRBV30|TRBJ2-7|-
CAWSVRVEQYF
TGTGCCTGGAGTGTACGGGTCGAGCAGTACTTC
>-|17|TRBV10-3|TRBJ1-3|TRBD1
CAIGRDRGKGSGNTIYF
TGTGCCATCGGGCGGGACAGGGGAAAGGGCTCTGGAAACACCATATATTTT
>-|11|TRBV5-6|TRBJ2-7|-
CASSLQYEQYF
TGTGCCAGCAGCTTACAATACGAGCAGTACTTC
>-|15|TRBV7-2|TRBJ2-7|TRBD2
CASSYIAGPLYEQYF
TGTGCCAGCAGCTATATAGCGGGACCCCTGTACGAGCAGTACTTC
>-|17|TRBV7-9|TRBJ2-3|TRBD2
CASSQLLAGEPGDTQYF
TGTGCCAGCAGCCAATTACTAGCGGGAGAGCCTGGAGATACGCAGTATTTT
>-|15|TRBV7-9|TRBJ1-2|TRBD1
CASSLGQGAQDGYTF
TGTGCCAGCAGCTTAGGACAGGGGGCGCAGGATGGCTACACCTTC
>-|13|TRBV6-1|TRBJ2-3|-
CASSDGTWDTQYF
TGTGCCAGCAGTGATGGGACTTGGGATACGCAGTATTTT
>-|14|TRBV2|TRBJ1-6|-
CASSEDSYNSPLHF
TGTGCCAGCAGTGAAGACAGCTATAATTCACCCCTCCACTTT
>-|11|TRBV7-9|TRBJ2-5|-
CASSFLRTQYF
TGTGCCAGCAGCTTTTTGAGGACCCAGTACTTC
>-|16|TRBV18|TRBJ1-2|-
CASSPTSPGNGYGYTF
TGTGCCAGCTCCCCGACAAGCCCGGGAAATGGGTATGGCTACACCTTC
>-|13|TRBV2|TRBJ1-4|-
CASNQDSHEKLFF
TGTGCCAGCAACCAAGACAGCCATGAAAAACTGTTTTTT
>-|15|TRBV5-1|TRBJ2-5|TRBD1
CASSLDRGTGETQYF
TGCGCCAGCAGCTTGGACAGGGGGACGGGGGAGACCCAGTACTTC
>few|16|TRBV28|TRBJ2-2|TRBD2
CASRAGGFANTGELFF
TGTGCCAGCAGAGCGGGGGGGTTCGCGAACACCGGGGAGCTGTTTTTT
>-|16|TRBV28|TRBJ1-2|TRBD1
CASSPPGTGINYGYTF
TGTGCCAGCAGTCCACCCGGGACAGGGATAAACTATGGCTACACCTTC
>few|15|TRBV11-3|TRBJ2-3|TRBD2
CASSLGVAGADTQYF
TGTGCCAGCAGCCTTGGCGTAGCGGGCGCAGATACGCAGTATTTT